The sequence of this T cell receptor beta chain was determined in a study of OX40 agonist ivuxolimab in advanced cancers. Across the whole study: Given to patients was ivuxolimab, an agonistic anti-OX40 (CD134) antibody.

The study's findings and limits: CD8+ T cells showed, on average, more clonal expansion than CD4+ cells. CD4+ and CD8+ blood T cells expanded clonally by week 6 at 0.1 to 3.0 mg/kg.

Assay: immunoSEQ multiplex PCR; the TCRdb copy retains only in-frame clones and omits some. This sample has some 45,000 clones, with 86% found just once. Trimming removed 1 base from V and 1 base from J, with 5 bases in between. This CDR3 has 15 residues. Per germline, CDR1 SGHVS and CDR2 FQNEAQ. Regarding this clone: Its cognate antigen is unknown.

Blood got drawn at baseline, again on cycle 4 day 1, and then on cycle 7 day 1. Sequences were derived from CD4+ or CD8+ T cells sorted from blood, sampled in a trial of the OX40 agonist ivuxolimab. V usage is TRBV7-8 and J usage is TRBJ2-6; no reliable D call. This TCR was recovered from an adult with an advanced solid tumor such as melanoma, head and neck, liver or kidney cancer. The CDR3 DNA sequence: TGTGCCAGCAGCTTAGGGGTTTCTGGGGCCAACGTCCTGACTTTC. Its translation is CASSLGVSGANVLTF.